The present T cell receptor beta chain was sequenced within a study of blood T cell repertoires in COVID-19. Germline lookup yields CDR1 SGHRS and CDR2 YFSETQ. Trimming removed 4 bases at V and 0 bases at J, with 13 bases between. This CDR3 has 16 amino acids. Repertoires were generated with immunoSEQ multiplex PCR, while TCRdb's copy carries only in-frame clones and drops some. The table includes 200,000 to 250,000 clones, more than 80% detected once. The chain couples TRBV5-1 to TRBJ2-2; D is perhaps TRBD2 (6 bases). This clonotype was sampled from a woman in her thirties with COVID-19, enrolled during active disease. The source material was peripheral blood. The CDR3 DNA follows: TGCGCCAGCAGCCCCTTTGGGGGGACGAACACCGGGGAGCTGTTTTTT. This gives the protein CASSPFGGTNTGELFF.